Following are 9 T cell receptor beta chains from one sample sequenced in a study of naive and memory T cell subsets. Two oligonucleotides, mixed equimolar, formed the beta constant-region primer covering TRBC1 and TRBC2. Four rounds of PCR amplified the ligated cDNA using nested alpha and beta constant-region primers plus SP2. One entry per CDR3 protein, called by TCRdb with MiXCR from the UMI-ligation and nested PCR reads. The repertoire has fewer than 10,000 distinct CDR3 sequences, 25% to 35% of them found once; the top ten carry around 63%. Specimen: CD8+ TEMRA cells from blood. Subset: effector memory re-expressing CD45RA, CD45RA+ CD27-. Every receptor here comes from a human donor in good health.

This clonotype was detected only a few times. The V and J genes are TRBV18 and TRBJ2-1, with 7 bases aligning to TRBD2. The CDR3 covers 16 residues. Germline CDR1 and CDR2: KGHSH and LQKENI. With 3 bases clipped from V and 4 bases from J, the junction kept 9 bases outside the gene matches. The CDR3 DNA follows: TGTGCCAGCTCACCCGAGCCTAGCGGAACTTACAATGAGCAGTTCTTC. This translates into CASSPEPSGTYNEQFF.

The V gene is TRBV6-2 or TRBV6-3, the J gene TRBJ2-5, with 12 bases identical to TRBD2. CDR1 and CDR2 (germline): MNHEY, SVGEGT. This CDR3 region has 16 residues. V was pared by 2 bases and J by 5 bases, with 6 bases of the junction left unmatched. CDR3 DNA: TGTGCCAGCAGTTACGTCCGACTAGCGGGAGATGAGACCCAGTACTTC. Protein product: CASSYVRLAGDETQYF.

The chain carries TRBV7-6 and TRBJ2-5; D is unclear. CDR3 length: 15 amino acids. Germline CDR1 reads SGHVS; CDR2 reads FNYEAQ. Trimming stripped 2 bases from V and 2 bases from J, with 12 bases between. For the CDR3, the DNA is TGTGCCAGCAGCTTACTCTCGGCAGAACAAGAGACCCAGTACTTC. This sequence encodes CASSLLSAEQETQYF.

The chain has TRBV28 and TRBJ2-2; the match to TRBD2 covers 8 bases. The CDR3 consists of 13 residues. V lost 10 bases to trimming and J lost 3 bases; unmatched junction nucleotides: 4. Germline CDR1 reads MDHEN; CDR2 reads SYDVKM. CDR3 nucleotides: TGTGCCAACGATAGCGGGGACACCGGGGAGCTGTTTTTT. It translates to CANDSGDTGELFF. The whole variable domain, remainder taken from reference TRBV28 and TRBJ2-2, is DVKVTQSSRYLVKRTGEKVFLECVQDMDHENMFWYRQDPGLGLRLIYFSYDVKMKEKGDIPEGYSVSREKKERFSLILESASTNQTSMYLCANDSGDTGELFFGEGSRLTVL.

The rearrangement uses TRBV10-3 and TRBJ2-2; TRBD2 matches at 7 bases. The germline CDR1 and CDR2 sequences are ENHRY and SYGVKD. The trim removed 5 bases at V and 5 bases at J, leaving 8 bases unmatched. This CDR3 contains 15 residues. CDR3 nucleotide sequence: TGTGCCATCAGTCCCTTCAGCGGGAAGACCGGGGAGCTGTTTTTT. It encodes CAISPFSGKTGELFF.

The chain carries TRBV4-2 and TRBJ2-2, with D possibly being TRBD2 (5 bases). Germline CDR1 reads LGHNA; CDR2 reads YNFKEQ. V was cut by 5 bases and J by 7 bases, with 14 bases left in between. CDR3 length: 14 residues. The CDR3 region has the DNA TGTGCCAGCAGCGGGGTAGCGATGGTCGGGGAGCTGTTTTTT. Amino acids: CASSGVAMVGELFF.

This clonotype was picked up a small number of times. The chain carries TRBV7-9 and TRBJ2-7, with D unclear. Germline V gives CDR1 SEHNR, CDR2 FQNEAQ (reference sequence). V was trimmed by 5 bases and J by 2 bases, leaving 13 bases between them. This CDR3 region has 14 residues. Here the CDR3 reads CASSPRPETYEQYF. The CDR3 nucleotides are TGTGCCAGCAGCCCCCGGCCGGAAACCTACGAGCAGTACTTC.

The rearrangement joins TRBV5-1 to TRBJ2-5; D remains unclear. The CDR3 runs to 13 residues. The ends were cut back, 3 bases at V and 5 bases at J, with 11 bases in the middle. Germline CDR1 and CDR2: SGHRS and YFSETQ. CDR3 residues: CASSYPGAETQYF. Here the CDR3 DNA reads TGCGCCAGCAGCTACCCAGGTGCCGAGACCCAGTACTTC.

The chain couples TRBV7-9 to TRBJ2-7; TRBD1 matches 7 bases. In germline, CDR1 is SEHNR, CDR2 FQNEAQ (reference sequence). There are 15 residues in the CDR3. V was pared by 5 bases and J by 0 bases, with 7 bases of the junction left unmatched. The CDR3 sequence: CASSIRDSSSYEQYF. In nucleotides, the CDR3 is TGTGCCAGCAGCATCCGGGACAGCAGCTCCTACGAGCAGTACTTC.